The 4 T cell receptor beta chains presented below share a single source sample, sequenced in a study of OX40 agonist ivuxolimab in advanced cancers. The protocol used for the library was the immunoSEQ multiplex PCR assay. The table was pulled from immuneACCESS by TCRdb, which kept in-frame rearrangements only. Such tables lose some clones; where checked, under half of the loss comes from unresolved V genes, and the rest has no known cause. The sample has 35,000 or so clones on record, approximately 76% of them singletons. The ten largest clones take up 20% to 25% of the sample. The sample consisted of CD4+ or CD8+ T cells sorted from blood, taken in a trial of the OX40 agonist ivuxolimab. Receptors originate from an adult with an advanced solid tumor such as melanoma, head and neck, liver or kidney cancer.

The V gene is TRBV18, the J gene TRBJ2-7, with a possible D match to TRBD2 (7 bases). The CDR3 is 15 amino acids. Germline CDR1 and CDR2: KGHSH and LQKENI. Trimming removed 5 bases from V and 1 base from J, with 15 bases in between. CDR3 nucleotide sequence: TGTGCCAGCTCAGCGGGGGCAGGGTCTTCCTACGAGCAGTACTTC. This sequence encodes CASSAGAGSSYEQYF.

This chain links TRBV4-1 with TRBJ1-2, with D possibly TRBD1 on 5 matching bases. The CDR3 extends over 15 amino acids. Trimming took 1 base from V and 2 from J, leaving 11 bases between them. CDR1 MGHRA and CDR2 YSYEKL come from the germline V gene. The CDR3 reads CASSQVDRENYGYTF. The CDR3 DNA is TGCGCCAGCAGCCAAGTTGACAGAGAAAACTATGGCTACACCTTC.

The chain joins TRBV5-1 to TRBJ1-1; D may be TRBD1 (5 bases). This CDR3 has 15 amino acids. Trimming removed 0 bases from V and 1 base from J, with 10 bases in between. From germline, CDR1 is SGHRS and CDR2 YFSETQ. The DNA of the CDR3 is TGCGCCAGCAGCTTGGTTGACAGCCAGAACACTGAAGCTTTCTTT. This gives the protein CASSLVDSQNTEAFF.

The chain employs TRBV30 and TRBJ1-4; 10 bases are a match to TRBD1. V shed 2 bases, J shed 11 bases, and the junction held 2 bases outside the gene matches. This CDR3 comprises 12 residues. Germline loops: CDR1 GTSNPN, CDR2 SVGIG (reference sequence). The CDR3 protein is CAWSPGQGKLFF. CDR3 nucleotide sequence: TGTGCCTGGAGTCCGGGACAGGGGAAACTGTTTTTT.